The clone carrying this TCR beta chain came up many times. Its specificity is unknown. These data belong to a study of CD8 T cells in ankylosing spondylitis. Findings of the study overall: What seemed typical of ankylosing spondylitis blood was a TCR beta motif built from several highly homologous variants.

TCRdb re-called the 5' RACE reads with MiXCR, one entry per CDR3 protein. The sample has 130,000 or so distinct CDR3 sequences, 17% seen once. Source material: blood, either unsorted or a sorted T cell fraction (not recorded which). The source of this sequence is a male donor with ankylosing spondylitis.

CDR3 DNA: TGTGCCAGCAGTGATAGTCCGGGACAGGGGGCGCGGGCCACCGGGGAGCTGTTTTTT. Protein product: CASSDSPGQGARATGELFF. The gene calls are TRBV2 and TRBJ2-2, with TRBD1 identical over 12 bases. The CDR3 runs 19 residues. CDR1 SNHLY and CDR2 FYNNEI come from the germline V gene. The junction had 12 bases not matched to a gene; V was cut back by 3 bases and J by 4 bases.